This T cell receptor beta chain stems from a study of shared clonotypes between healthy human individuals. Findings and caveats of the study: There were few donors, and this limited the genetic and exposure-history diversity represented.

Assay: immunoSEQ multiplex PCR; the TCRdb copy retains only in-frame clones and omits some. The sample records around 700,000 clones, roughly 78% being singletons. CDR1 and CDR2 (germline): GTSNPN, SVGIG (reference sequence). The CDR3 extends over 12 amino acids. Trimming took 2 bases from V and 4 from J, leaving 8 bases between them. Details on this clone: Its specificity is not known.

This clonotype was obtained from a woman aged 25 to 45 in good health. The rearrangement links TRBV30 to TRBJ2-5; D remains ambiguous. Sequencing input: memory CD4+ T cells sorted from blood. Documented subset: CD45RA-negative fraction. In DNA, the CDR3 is TGTGCCTGGAGTTATACACTAGAGACCCAGTACTTC. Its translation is CAWSYTLETQYF.